What follows are 10 T cell receptor beta chains derived from one specimen sequenced in a study of T cells in Graves' hyperthyroidism and ophthalmopathy. TCR beta CDR3 regions were amplified from RNA. Researchers ran a first-round RT-PCR on the TCR CDR3 using the HTBI primer set. TCRdb re-called the multiplex PCR reads with MiXCR, one entry per CDR3 protein. This sample yields 550,000 to 800,000 distinct CDR3 sequences, of which around 15% are seen a single time; under 9.5% belongs to the top ten. Material: blood. The receptors originated from a man aged 18 to 30 with Graves' hyperthyroidism.

This clonotype was seen repeatedly, ten times or more. The V gene is TRBV7-8, the J gene TRBJ2-1; possible D gene TRBD1, 6 bases. V gave up 7 bases and J gave up 8 bases, with 21 bases separating them. CDR1 is SGHVS and CDR2 is FQNEAQ in the germline V gene. The CDR3 loop spans 15 amino acids. CDR3 region: CASNLSPGATDEQFF. In DNA form, the CDR3 reads TGTGCCAGCAACCTGAGTCCAGGGGCAACGGATGAGCAGTTCTTC.

A remark on this clonotype: Just one base apart from a much larger clone, this may be a read error. The J gene is TRBJ2-1, the V gene TRBV27; D may be TRBD1 or TRBD2 (5 bases each). The germline gives CDR1 MNHEY, CDR2 SMNVEV (reference sequence). The CDR3 sequence is 15 residues long. CDR3 sequence: CASSKGPLSYNKQFF. The CDR3 DNA sequence: TGTGCCAGCAGTAAGGGACCGCTCTCCTACAATAAGCAGTTCTTC.

As regards this clonotype: This may be a read error, as it is one base from a much larger clone. The genes are TRBV3-1 and TRBJ2-1; D unresolved. Looked up from germline, CDR1 is LGHDT and CDR2 is YNNKEL (reference sequence). CDR3 length equals 12 residues. The CDR3 coding sequence is TGTGCCAGCAGCCAAGGAAACAATAAGCAGTTCTTC. Translated: CASSQGNNKQFF.

This clonotype was seen repeatedly, ten times or more. This chain joins TRBV7-2 and TRBJ2-1; D unclear. Germline-derived CDR1 and CDR2 are SGHTA and FQGNSA. The CDR3 covers 14 residues. The germline V and J ends were trimmed by 7 bases and 8 bases, with 18 bases remaining between them. In nucleotides, the CDR3 is TGTGCCAGCACCCTAGAACTTCGTAGCTATGAGCAGTTCTTC. Protein product: CASTLELRSYEQFF.

This clonotype was seen more than once but under ten times. V is TRBV7-9 and J is TRBJ2-3; TRBD1 might be the D (5 bases). This CDR3 spans 13 amino acids. CDR1 is SEHNR and CDR2 is FQNEAQ in the germline V gene (reference sequence). The V end was cut by 6 bases, the J end by 4 bases, with 11 bases between. The CDR3 here is CASSDARADTQYF. The DNA for the CDR3 is TGTGCCAGCAGTGACGCCAGGGCAGATACGCAGTATTTT.

The chain combines TRBV27 with TRBJ1-6; D unclear. CDR3 length: 14 amino acids. Trimming took off 10 bases at V and 0 bases at J, with 10 bases between the two ends. The germline gives CDR1 MNHEY, CDR2 SMNVEV (reference sequence). DNA for the CDR3: TGTGCCACCCAGATGATCTCCTATAATTCACCCCTCCACTTT. Translating it yields CATQMISYNSPLHF.

This clonotype was seen repeatedly, ten times or more. V and J are TRBV28 and TRBJ1-2; D uncertain. In germline, CDR1 is MDHEN, CDR2 SYDVKM. V was shortened by 6 bases and J by 4 bases, with 12 bases between the two germline ends. The CDR3 is made up of 13 amino acids. The CDR3 bases are TGTGCCAGCAGGTCCTCGGCTATCTATGGCTACACCTTC. Amino acid sequence: CASRSSAIYGYTF.

This clonotype was recorded at least ten times. The J gene is TRBJ2-1, the V gene TRBV18; no clear D gene. Germline CDR1 reads KGHSH; CDR2 reads LQKENI. The CDR3 has 15 amino acids. V was clipped by 0 bases and J by 3 bases, with 9 bases between them. The CDR3 spells CASSPPEVGYNEQFF. CDR3 nucleotides: TGTGCCAGCTCACCACCGGAAGTGGGCTACAATGAGCAGTTCTTC.

This clonotype has a count of ten or more. The chain joins TRBV12-3 or TRBV12-4 to TRBJ2-7; 11 bases are shared with TRBD2. Trimming cost V 6 bases and J 1 base; bases outside gene matches: 11. CDR3 size: 17 residues. CDR3 nucleotide sequence: TGTGCCAGCAGCTCGACGGGATGGACTAGCGGGTCCTACGAGCAGTACTTC. Encoded protein: CASSSTGWTSGSYEQYF.

The sample holds a few counts of this clonotype. The chain uses TRBV6-2 or TRBV6-3 and TRBJ2-3; D uncertain. Germline CDR1 and CDR2: MNHEY and SVGEGT. This CDR3 spans 14 amino acids. V lost 0 bases and J lost 2, with 6 bases in between. CDR3 sequence (DNA): TGTGCCAGCAGTTACTCCGCGCTCACAGATACGCAGTATTTT. This sequence encodes CASSYSALTDTQYF.